This T cell receptor (beta chain) was identified during a study of CD8 T cells in Susac syndrome (dated by TCRdb to between 2019 and 2020). About the investigation overall: Whether CD8+ T cell activation and differentiation in Susac syndrome was antigen driven was tested using repertoire sequencing.

V trim: 1 base; J trim: 4 bases; unmatched bases: 6. Including the terminal cysteine and phenylalanine, the CDR3 comprises 16 residues. Only the CDR3 region is kept as DNA, spanning 48 bases read in frame from base 1. In the germline V gene, CDR1 corresponds to SGHDT and CDR2 to YYEEEE. Peripheral blood CD8+ and CD4+ T cells from healthy donors, Susac syndrome patients and multiple sclerosis patients were profiled using high-throughput TCR beta sequencing. The multiple sclerosis controls were treatment-naive patients who had stable or active relapsing-remitting disease and met the revised McDonald criteria. Bulk CD8+ and CD4+ T cells were purified by magnetic negative isolation, while CD8+ TEMRA cells were enriched using FACS. Blood was drawn into EDTA tubes, processed within 24 hours, and PBMCs were isolated by density gradient centrifugation. PBMCs destined for TCR sequencing were cryopreserved in liquid nitrogen and later thawed in a 37 °C water bath. The sorted or isolated CD4+, CD8+ and CD8+ TEMRA cells had a purity of 90% or higher.

As regards this clonotype: The antigen this receptor binds is unknown. The input lacks base qualities; no much larger clone sits a single base away.

RNA was extracted with the RNeasy kit and about 0.5 to 1 ug was reverse transcribed using random hexamers. The immunoSEQ multiplex PCR assay, covering 54 Vbeta and 13 Jbeta segments, was used to amplify TCR beta CDR3 regions. PCR amplification bias was corrected by using a synthetic template baseline for primer optimization and computational correction. The paper's processing steps were these. Reads were assigned to V, D and J genes according to IMGT and analyzed in immunoSEQ Analyzer, with only productive sequences retained. Clonality was computed as one minus Shannon entropy normalized by log2 of the number of productive unique sequences. For each patient and control, public and private clones were evaluated within the 100 most prevalent clones. Susac-specific clones were defined as absent from healthy and MS cohorts, over a thousand published viral clones and other ImmuneACCESS disease sequences. TCRdb trimmed public reads at Q25 via fastp, called clones via MiXCR and kept in-frame beta chains. All rows with the same CDR3 protein become a single entry with the most common DNA and genes. TCRdb's processing, not the authors' own work, is the source of the V and J calls. For this sample there are 250,000 to 350,000 distinct CDR3 sequences; 92% appear just once. 0.06% to 0.075% of the sample is taken by the ten largest.

The paper as a whole reports these results and caveats: The number of individuals in the TCR sequencing and HLA analysis was acknowledged as relatively small.

The receptor comes from a human donor with multiple sclerosis. The sequence links TRBV5-6 to TRBJ2-2; 8 middle bases align to TRBD1. The source material was CD4+ T cells from PBMCs. The DNA is TGTGCCAGCAGCTTGAACCGGGACAGGTTCACCGGGGAGCTGTTTTTT. This gives the protein CASSLNRDRFTGELFF. The full variable domain, with segments outside the CDR3 supplied by the reference TRBV5-6 and TRBJ2-2 proteins, appears as DAGVTQSPTHLIKTRGQQVTLRCSPKSGHDTVSWYQQALGQGPQFIFQYYEEEERQRGNFPDRFSGHQFPNYSSELNVNALLLGDSALYLCASSLNRDRFTGELFFGEGSRLTVL.